This passage covers 19 T cell receptor beta chains from one sample sequenced in a study of blood T cell repertoires in COVID-19. Produced via immunoSEQ multiplex PCR; TCRdb's table is partial and in-frame only. The sample contains 200,000 to 250,000 clones, just over 85% of which appear only once. The source material was peripheral blood. All receptors come from a man aged 30-40 years who had recovered from COVID-19.

This clone was recorded once. The gene calls are TRBV30 and TRBJ1-1; D not certain. This CDR3 region has 13 residues. V was shortened by 3 bases and J by 2 bases, with 10 bases between the two germline ends. Germline V gene lookup returns CDR1 GTSNPN and CDR2 SVGIG (reference sequence). The CDR3 spells CAWRLHINTEAFF. The CDR3 DNA reads TGTGCCTGGAGATTACACATCAACACTGAAGCTTTCTTT.

This clone was detected a few times. The chain couples TRBV5-1 to TRBJ2-1, with D maybe TRBD1 (6 bases). The CDR3 spans 13 residues. Trimming stripped 2 bases from V and 7 bases from J, with 10 bases between. Germline CDR1 and CDR2: SGHRS and YFSETQ. The DNA for the CDR3 is TGCGCCAGCAGCTTTCGGACAGAAAATGAGCAGTTCTTC. Translation gives CASSFRTENEQFF.

Only one count was recorded for this clone. The chain carries TRBV27 and TRBJ2-7, with 7 bases identical to TRBD1. The CDR3 contains 13 residues. Trimming at V came to 2 bases and at J to 4 bases, leaving 2 bases not matched to a gene. From germline, CDR1 is MNHEY and CDR2 SMNVEV (reference sequence). CDR3 sequence (DNA): TGTGCCAGCAGTTTAGACAGGGCTTACGAGCAGTACTTC. Residues: CASSLDRAYEQYF.

The genes are TRBV19 and TRBJ2-7, with D possibly TRBD1 on 6 matching bases. V lost 4 bases and J lost 6, with 13 bases in between. The CDR3 has 13 residues. CDR1 is LNHDA and CDR2 is SQIVND in the germline V gene (reference sequence). CDR3 sequence reads: CASSSGTIGEQYF. The CDR3 coding sequence is TGTGCCAGTAGTAGTGGGACAATTGGCGAGCAGTACTTC.

The chain recombines TRBV24-1 with TRBJ2-5; 7 bases are shared with TRBD1. With 5 bases clipped from V and 2 bases from J, the junction kept 4 bases outside the gene matches. This CDR3 spans 14 amino acids. Germline V gene lookup returns CDR1 KGHDR and CDR2 SFDVKD. CDR3 protein: CATSGGTAQETQYF. The CDR3 DNA reads as TGTGCCACCAGTGGGGGGACAGCTCAAGAGACCCAGTACTTC.

V usage is TRBV4-2 and J usage is TRBJ1-1, with 7 positions matching TRBD1. This CDR3 is built from 14 residues. Germline trimming cut 1 base from V and 3 bases from J; bases unmatched to any gene: 2. Germline-derived CDR1 and CDR2 are LGHNA and YNFKEQ. In DNA form, the CDR3 reads TGTGCCAGCAGCCAAGTAGACAGGGACACTGAAGCTTTCTTT. Its protein product is CASSQVDRDTEAFF.

This clone came up a few times. V gene TRBV12-3 or TRBV12-4 combines with J gene TRBJ2-2, with TRBD2 as a possible D gene (5 bases). The V and J ends lost 3 bases and 11 bases respectively, with 7 bases between them. The CDR3 totals 11 residues. CDR3 in DNA: TGTGCCAGCAGTTTGGGGAGAGAGCTGTTTTTT. It encodes CASSLGRELFF.

The chain employs TRBV5-4 and TRBJ1-5, with TRBD1 as a possible D gene (6 bases). V lost 4 bases, J lost 0 bases, and 11 bases lay in between. CDR1 is SGHNT and CDR2 is YYREEE in the germline V gene (reference sequence). The CDR3 is made up of 15 amino acids. As DNA, the CDR3 is TGTGCCAGCAGCGTGACAGGAGTTAGCAATCAGCCCCAGCATTTT. Residues: CASSVTGVSNQPQHF.

J is TRBJ1-5 and V is TRBV21-1. TRBV21-1 is a documented pseudogene. There are 13 residues in the CDR3. The CDR3 DNA reads as TGTGCCAGCTCAGGAGGGTTCGACCAGCCCCAGCATTTT. Its protein product is CASSGGFDQPQHF.

This clone has only one observation. This chain uses TRBV9 with TRBJ2-2; perhaps TRBD2 as D (6 bases). Trimming cost V 2 bases and J 7 bases, with 15 bases left between them. The CDR3 is made up of 15 amino acids. In germline, CDR1 is SGDLS, CDR2 YYNGEE. The CDR3 coding sequence is TGTGCCAGCAGCGTGGGAGGCTCTATCGTCGGGGAGCTGTTTTTT. Translated, it gives CASSVGGSIVGELFF.

CDR3 nucleotides: TGTGCCAGCAGCTCGATATACTGGGACACAAGACCATCCTACGAGCAGTACTTC. Translated, it gives CASSSIYWDTRPSYEQYF. V gene TRBV7-8 combines with J gene TRBJ2-7, with D maybe TRBD1 (6 bases). Deletions cut 4 bases from V and 1 base from J, with 23 bases between. The CDR3 is 18 amino acids. CDR1 and CDR2 (germline): SGHVS, FQNEAQ.

This chain uses TRBV19 with TRBJ2-3; D might be TRBD2 (6 bases). Germline loops: CDR1 LNHDA, CDR2 SQIVND (reference sequence). Between the trimmed V and J ends, which lost 3 bases and 7 bases, there was a span of 14 bases. The CDR3 runs to 14 residues. CDR3 protein: CASSMGGAGNTQYF. CDR3 bases: TGTGCCAGTAGTATGGGCGGGGCGGGCAATACGCAGTATTTT.

This clone was observed a single time. The chain employs TRBV7-8 and TRBJ2-5; 7 bases map to TRBD2. Unmatched junction bases numbered 10, after V lost 4 bases and J lost 5 bases. Germline values: CDR1 SGHVS, CDR2 FQNEAQ. This CDR3 region has 15 residues. The CDR3 sequence: CASSYRVGEGETQYF. In DNA form, the CDR3 reads TGTGCCAGCAGCTATAGGGTAGGGGAGGGCGAGACCCAGTACTTC.

V is TRBV7-9 and J is TRBJ1-2; D is unclear. V was trimmed by 11 bases and J by 0 bases, leaving 13 bases between them. This CDR3 spans 13 amino acids. Germline CDR1 reads SEHNR; CDR2 reads FQNEAQ (reference sequence). CDR3 residues: CAGGQETNYGYTF. The CDR3 DNA follows: TGTGCCGGCGGGCAGGAAACTAACTATGGCTACACCTTC.

The rearrangement joins TRBV19 to TRBJ1-4; 9 nucleotides match TRBD1. V was clipped by 3 bases and J by 8 bases; unmatched bases: 7. The CDR3 spans 15 residues. CDR1 is LNHDA, CDR2 SQIVND, per germline (reference sequence). CDR3 DNA sequence: TGTGCCAGTAGTATCGGACAGGGGCCGGGAGAAAAACTGTTTTTT. Translated: CASSIGQGPGEKLFF.

The chain carries TRBV19 and TRBJ2-1; 8 bases are a match to TRBD1. V shed 5 bases and J 7 bases; nucleotides not matched to a gene: 13. This CDR3 has 16 residues. The germline gives CDR1 LNHDA, CDR2 SQIVND (reference sequence). CDR3 sequence (DNA): TGTGCCAGTAGTTCTCGGGGCAGGGGGCTAGGAAATGAGCAGTTCTTC. Its protein is CASSSRGRGLGNEQFF.

The chain is built from TRBV6-5 and TRBJ1-6; the match to TRBD1 covers 7 bases. The ends lost 6 bases at V and 10 bases at J; junction bases unmatched: 12. Germline V CDR1 and CDR2: MNHEY, SVGAGI. The CDR3 has 15 residues. CDR3 protein: CASRPPGQVFSPLHF. Here the CDR3 DNA reads TGTGCCAGCAGGCCACCCGGACAGGTCTTCTCACCCCTCCACTTT.

The gene calls are TRBV5-1 and TRBJ2-5, with D perhaps matching TRBD2 (7 bases). Germline CDR1 reads SGHRS; CDR2 reads YFSETQ. V lost 2 bases and J lost 4, with 12 bases in between. This CDR3 region has 14 residues. The CDR3 protein is CASSLGGGGETQYF. Written as DNA, the CDR3 is TGCGCCAGCAGCTTAGGGGGGGGCGGAGAGACCCAGTACTTC.

This sequence joins TRBV29-1 and TRBJ1-1, with D unclear. The germline V and J ends were trimmed by 8 bases and 0 bases, with 16 bases remaining between them. The germline V gene encodes CDR1 SQVTM and CDR2 ANQGSEA. This CDR3 has 14 residues. CDR3 DNA: TGCAGCTCTTGGGGAGTGGGGTTGAACACTGAAGCTTTCTTT. Residues: CSSWGVGLNTEAFF.